This T cell receptor beta chain was identified during a study of T cells in tuberculosis. About the research overall: This South African cohort compared adolescents with or without latent tuberculosis against adults with active tuberculosis.

Produced via immunoSEQ multiplex PCR; TCRdb's table is partial and in-frame only. The table records more than 35,000 clones, 90% to 95% of them present only once. The CDR3 is 16 amino acids. Germline V gene lookup returns CDR1 MGHDK and CDR2 SYGVNS. The V and J ends lost 3 bases and 6 bases, in that order; junction bases with no gene match: 11. The chain carries TRBV25-1 and TRBJ2-1; 7 nucleotides align to TRBD1. This clonotype was sampled from a donor aged 10-30 years with latent tuberculosis or without tuberculosis infection. Source material: PBMCs. The CDR3 DNA reads as TGTGCCAGCAGTGAGCAACCGGGACAGATTCTCAATGAGCAGTTCTTC. Translation: CASSEQPGQILNEQFF.